This T cell receptor beta chain was profiled in a study of human T cells and chemical hapten exposure. In the library, unique molecular identifiers were attached to individual cDNA molecules. TCRdb fed the RACE reads into MiXCR, producing one record per CDR3 protein. Here the sample spans about 47,000 distinct CDR3 sequences, around 4.5% being singletons. Trimming pared 0 bases from V and 0 bases from J, leaving 15 bases between. CDR3 length equals 18 residues. The V gene's germline CDR1 is MGHRA and CDR2 YSYEKL. This clonotype has ten or more counts. As for time point: healthy volunteer bleed at 2 weeks. The study extracted total RNA from unfractionated whole blood.

The sample consisted of whole blood. This receptor was identified in a human donor in good health. Some clones in this sample may be carry-over from other donors' samples. The rearrangement joins TRBV4-1 to TRBJ1-5; maybe TRBD1 (5 bases). CDR3 sequence (DNA): TGCGCCAGCAGCCAAGAGGTGCCGCCAGGGTATAGCAATCAGCCCCAGCATTTT. It codes for CASSQEVPPGYSNQPQHF.